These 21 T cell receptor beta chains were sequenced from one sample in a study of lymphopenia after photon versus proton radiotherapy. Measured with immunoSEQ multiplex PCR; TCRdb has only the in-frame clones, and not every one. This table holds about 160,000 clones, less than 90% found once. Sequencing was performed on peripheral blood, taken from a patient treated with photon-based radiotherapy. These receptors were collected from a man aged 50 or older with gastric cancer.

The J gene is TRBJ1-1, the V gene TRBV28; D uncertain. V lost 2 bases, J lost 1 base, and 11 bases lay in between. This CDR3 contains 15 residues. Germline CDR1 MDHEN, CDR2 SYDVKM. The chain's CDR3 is CASSLTVLRNTEAFF. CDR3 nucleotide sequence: TGTGCCAGCAGTTTAACGGTTCTGAGGAACACTGAAGCTTTCTTT.

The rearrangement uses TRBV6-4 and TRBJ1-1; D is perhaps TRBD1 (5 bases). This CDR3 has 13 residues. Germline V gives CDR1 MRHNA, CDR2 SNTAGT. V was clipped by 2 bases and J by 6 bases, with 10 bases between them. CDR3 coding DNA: TGTGCCAGCAGTGACCGGGGCGGGGCTGAAGCTTTCTTT. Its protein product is CASSDRGGAEAFF.

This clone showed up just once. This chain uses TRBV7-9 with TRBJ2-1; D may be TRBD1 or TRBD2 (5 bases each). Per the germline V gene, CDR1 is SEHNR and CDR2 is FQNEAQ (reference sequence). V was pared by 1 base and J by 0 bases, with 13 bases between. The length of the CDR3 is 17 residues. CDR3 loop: CASSLVQGPYSYNEQFF. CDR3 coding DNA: TGTGCCAGCAGCTTAGTCCAGGGACCCTACTCCTACAATGAGCAGTTCTTC. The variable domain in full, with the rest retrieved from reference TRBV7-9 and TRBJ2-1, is DTGVSQNPRHKITKRGQNVTFRCDPISEHNRLYWYRQTLGQGPEFLTYFQNEAQLEKSRLLSDRFSAERPKGSFSTLEIQRTEQGDSAMYLCASSLVQGPYSYNEQFFGPGTRLTVL.

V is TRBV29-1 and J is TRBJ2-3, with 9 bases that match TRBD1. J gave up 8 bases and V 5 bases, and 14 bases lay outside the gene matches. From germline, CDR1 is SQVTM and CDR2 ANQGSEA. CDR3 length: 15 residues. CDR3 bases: TGCAGCGTTCCCGACCGGGACAGGGTGGAAGGTACGCAGTATTTT. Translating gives CSVPDRDRVEGTQYF.

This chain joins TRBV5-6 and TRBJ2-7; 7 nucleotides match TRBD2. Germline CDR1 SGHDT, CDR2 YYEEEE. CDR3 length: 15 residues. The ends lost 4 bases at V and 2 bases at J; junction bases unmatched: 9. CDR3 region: CASSPVASGTYEQYF. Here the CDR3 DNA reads TGTGCCAGCAGCCCGGTGGCTAGCGGTACCTACGAGCAGTACTTC. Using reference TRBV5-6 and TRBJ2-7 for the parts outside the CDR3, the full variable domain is DAGVTQSPTHLIKTRGQQVTLRCSPKSGHDTVSWYQQALGQGPQFIFQYYEEEERQRGNFPDRFSGHQFPNYSSELNVNALLLGDSALYLCASSPVASGTYEQYFGPGTRLTVT.

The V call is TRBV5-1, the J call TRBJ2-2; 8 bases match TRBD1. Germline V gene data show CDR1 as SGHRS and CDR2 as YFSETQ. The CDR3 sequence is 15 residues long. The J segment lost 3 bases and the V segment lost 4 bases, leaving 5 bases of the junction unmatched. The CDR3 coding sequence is TGCGCCAGCAGCAGGGGACAGGCTGACACCGGGGAGCTGTTTTTT. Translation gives CASSRGQADTGELFF.

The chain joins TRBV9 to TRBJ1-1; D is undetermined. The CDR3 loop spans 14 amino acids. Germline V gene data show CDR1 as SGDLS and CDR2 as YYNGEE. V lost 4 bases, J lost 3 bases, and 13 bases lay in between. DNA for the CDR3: TGTGCCAGCAGCCTAGTCCCTTTTGACACTGAAGCTTTCTTT. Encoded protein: CASSLVPFDTEAFF.

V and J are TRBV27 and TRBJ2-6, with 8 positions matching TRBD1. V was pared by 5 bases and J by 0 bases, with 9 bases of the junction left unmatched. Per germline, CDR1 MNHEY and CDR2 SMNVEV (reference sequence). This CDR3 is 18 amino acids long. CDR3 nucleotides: TGTGCCAGCAGTCCCTCGACAGGGGTGATCTCTGGGGCCAACGTCCTGACTTTC. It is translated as CASSPSTGVISGANVLTF.

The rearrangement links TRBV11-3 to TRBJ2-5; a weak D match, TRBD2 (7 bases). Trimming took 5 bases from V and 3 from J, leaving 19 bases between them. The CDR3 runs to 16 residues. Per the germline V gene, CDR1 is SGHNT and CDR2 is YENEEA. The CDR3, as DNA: TGTGCCAGCAGCCCTGGGCGGGGGCGAGGGGAAGAGACCCAGTACTTC. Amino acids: CASSPGRGRGEETQYF.

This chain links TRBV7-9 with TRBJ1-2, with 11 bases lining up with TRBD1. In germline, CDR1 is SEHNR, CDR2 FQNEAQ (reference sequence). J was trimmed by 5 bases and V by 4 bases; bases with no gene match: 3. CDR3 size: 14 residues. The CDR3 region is CASSSGQGAYGYTF. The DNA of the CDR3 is TGTGCCAGCAGCTCTGGACAGGGGGCGTATGGCTACACCTTC.

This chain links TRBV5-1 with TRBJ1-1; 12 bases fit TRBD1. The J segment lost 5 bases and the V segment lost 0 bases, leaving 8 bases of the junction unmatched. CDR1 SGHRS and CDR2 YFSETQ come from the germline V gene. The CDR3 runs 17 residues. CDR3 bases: TGCGCCAGCAGCTTGGTCGGGACAGGGGGCGCGAAGACTGAAGCTTTCTTT. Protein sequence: CASSLVGTGGAKTEAFF.

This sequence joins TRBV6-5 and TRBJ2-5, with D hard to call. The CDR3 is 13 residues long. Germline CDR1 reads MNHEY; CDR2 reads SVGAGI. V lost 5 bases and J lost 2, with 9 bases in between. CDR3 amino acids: CASSRHFQETQYF. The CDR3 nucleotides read TGTGCCAGCAGTCGACATTTTCAAGAGACCCAGTACTTC.

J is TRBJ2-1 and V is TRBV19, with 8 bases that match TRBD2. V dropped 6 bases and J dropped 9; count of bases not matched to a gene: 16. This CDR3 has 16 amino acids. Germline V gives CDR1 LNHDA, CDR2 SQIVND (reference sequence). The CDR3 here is CASRPAAGGESSEQFF. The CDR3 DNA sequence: TGTGCCAGTAGGCCGGCTGCGGGAGGTGAGTCCAGTGAGCAGTTCTTC.

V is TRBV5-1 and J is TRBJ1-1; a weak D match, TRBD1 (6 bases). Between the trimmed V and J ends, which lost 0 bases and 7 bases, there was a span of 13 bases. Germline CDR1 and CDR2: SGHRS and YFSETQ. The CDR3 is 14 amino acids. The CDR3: CASSLEGPGVEAFF. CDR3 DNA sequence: TGCGCCAGCAGCTTGGAGGGCCCAGGGGTTGAAGCTTTCTTT.

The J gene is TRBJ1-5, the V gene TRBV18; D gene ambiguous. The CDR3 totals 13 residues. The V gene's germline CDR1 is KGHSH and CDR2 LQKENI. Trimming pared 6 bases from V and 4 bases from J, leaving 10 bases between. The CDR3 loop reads CASSLQENQPQHF. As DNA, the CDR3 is TGTGCCAGCTCGCTCCAGGAAAATCAGCCCCAGCATTTT. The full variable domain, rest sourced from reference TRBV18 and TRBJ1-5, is NAGVMQNPRHLVRRRGQEARLRCSPMKGHSHVYWYRQLPEEGLKFMVYLQKENIIDESGMPKERFSAEFPKEGPSILRIQQVVRGDSAAYFCASSLQENQPQHFGDGTRLSIL.

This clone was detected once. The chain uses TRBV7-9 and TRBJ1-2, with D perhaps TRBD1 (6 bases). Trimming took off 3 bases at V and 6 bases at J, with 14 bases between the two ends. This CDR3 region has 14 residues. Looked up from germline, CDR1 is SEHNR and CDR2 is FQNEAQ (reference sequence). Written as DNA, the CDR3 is TGTGCCAGCAGCTTTTCCGACAGGATTAATGGCTACACCTTC. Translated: CASSFSDRINGYTF. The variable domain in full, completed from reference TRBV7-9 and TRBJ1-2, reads DTGVSQNPRHKITKRGQNVTFRCDPISEHNRLYWYRQTLGQGPEFLTYFQNEAQLEKSRLLSDRFSAERPKGSFSTLEIQRTEQGDSAMYLCASSFSDRINGYTFGSGTRLTVV.

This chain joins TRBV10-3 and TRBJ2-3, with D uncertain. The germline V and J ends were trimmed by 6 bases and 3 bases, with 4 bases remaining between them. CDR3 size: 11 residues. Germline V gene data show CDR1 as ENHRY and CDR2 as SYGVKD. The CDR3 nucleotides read TGTGCCATCAGCGAAACAGATACGCAGTATTTT. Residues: CAISETDTQYF.

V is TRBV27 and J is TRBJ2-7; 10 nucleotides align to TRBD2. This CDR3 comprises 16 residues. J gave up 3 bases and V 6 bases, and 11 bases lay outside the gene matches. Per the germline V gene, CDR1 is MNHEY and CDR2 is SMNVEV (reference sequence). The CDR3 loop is CASSQAASGSSYEQYF. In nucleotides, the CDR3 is TGTGCCAGCAGCCAAGCCGCTAGCGGGAGTAGCTACGAGCAGTACTTC.

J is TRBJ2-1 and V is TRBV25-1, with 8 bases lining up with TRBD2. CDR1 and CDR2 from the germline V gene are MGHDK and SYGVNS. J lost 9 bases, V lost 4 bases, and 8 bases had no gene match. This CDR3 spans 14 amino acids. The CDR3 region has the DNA TGTGCCAGCAGTGTCCTAGCGGGTAATGGTGAGCAGTTCTTC. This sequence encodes CASSVLAGNGEQFF. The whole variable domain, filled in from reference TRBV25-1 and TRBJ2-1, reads EADIYQTPRYLVIGTGKKITLECSQTMGHDKMYWYQQDPGMELHLIHYSYGVNSTEKGDLSSESTVSRIRTEHFPLTLESARPSHTSQYLCASSVLAGNGEQFFGPGTRLTVL.

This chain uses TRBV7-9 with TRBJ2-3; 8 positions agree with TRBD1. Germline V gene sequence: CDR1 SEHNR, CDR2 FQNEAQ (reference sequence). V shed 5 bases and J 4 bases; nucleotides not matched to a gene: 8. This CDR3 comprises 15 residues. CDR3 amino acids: CASSPPGQASDTQYF. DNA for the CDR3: TGTGCCAGCAGCCCGCCGGGACAGGCATCAGATACGCAGTATTTT.

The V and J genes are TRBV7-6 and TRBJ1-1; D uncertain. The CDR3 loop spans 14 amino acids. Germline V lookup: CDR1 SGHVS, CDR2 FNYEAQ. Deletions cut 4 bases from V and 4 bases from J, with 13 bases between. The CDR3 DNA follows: TGTGCCAGCAGCTCCCGTCTCGGCGGCACTGAAGCTTTCTTT. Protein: CASSSRLGGTEAFF. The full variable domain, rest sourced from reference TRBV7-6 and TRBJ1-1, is GAGVSQSPRYKVTKRGQDVALRCDPISGHVSLYWYRQALGQGPEFLTYFNYEAQQDKSGLPNDRFSAERPEGSISTLTIQRTEQRDSAMYRCASSSRLGGTEAFFGQGTRLTVV.